This T cell receptor beta chain derives from a study of blood T cell repertoires in COVID-19. Sequenced by immunoSEQ multiplex PCR; TCRdb stores in-frame clones only, minus some. The data hold some 150,000 clones, with approximately 82% observed a single time. The V end lost 6 bases, the J end lost 3 bases, and 15 bases lay between the germline ends. This CDR3 comprises 16 residues. Germline CDR1 reads PRHDT; CDR2 reads FYEKMQ (reference sequence). This chain joins TRBV13 and TRBJ1-6; a weak D match, TRBD1 (5 bases). The sequenced sample consisted of peripheral blood. This TCR came from a woman aged 50 to 60 in a cohort sampled during active or convalescent COVID-19. The CDR3: CASRINRRHYNSPLHF. In DNA form, the CDR3 reads TGTGCCAGCAGAATAAACAGGCGGCACTATAATTCACCCCTCCACTTT.